This T cell receptor (beta chain) was identified during a study of T cell responses to AZD1222 COVID-19 vaccine. The study, taken as a whole, reports: Donors were mostly white British, more females; clonal diversity possibly underestimated. The study reported that nearly half of spike-specific TCRs target unmutated variant regions.

This table comes from immunoSEQ multiplex PCR, and its TCRdb copy is limited to in-frame clones, with some not included. The data contain some 120,000 clones, 87% of them seen just once; the ten biggest clones take up roughly 1.5%. Concerning this clone: Its antigen is currently unknown.

This CDR3 spans 15 amino acids. J gave up 1 base and V 3 bases, and 3 bases lay outside the gene matches. Germline CDR1 and CDR2: LNHDA and SQIVND (reference sequence). The chain couples TRBV19 to TRBJ2-5; 9 positions match TRBD2. This receptor was obtained from an adult in good health. Sequenced here: peripheral blood, sampled on day 0 of AZD1222 vaccination. The CDR3 region has the DNA TGTGCCAGTAGTATCCAGCGGGGGGCCCAAGAGACCCAGTACTTC. This sequence encodes CASSIQRGAQETQYF.